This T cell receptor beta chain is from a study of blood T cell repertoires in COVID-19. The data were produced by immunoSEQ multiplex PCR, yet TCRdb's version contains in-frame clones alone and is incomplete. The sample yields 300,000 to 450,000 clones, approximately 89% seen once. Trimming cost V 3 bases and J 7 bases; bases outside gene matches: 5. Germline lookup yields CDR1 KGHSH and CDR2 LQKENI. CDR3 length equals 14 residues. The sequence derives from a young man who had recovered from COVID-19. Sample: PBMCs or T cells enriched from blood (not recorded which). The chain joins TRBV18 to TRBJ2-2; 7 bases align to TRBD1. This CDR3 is CASSPSTGFGELFF. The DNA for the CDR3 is TGTGCCAGCTCACCCTCGACAGGGTTCGGGGAGCTGTTTTTT. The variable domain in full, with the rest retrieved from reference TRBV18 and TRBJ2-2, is NAGVMQNPRHLVRRRGQEARLRCSPMKGHSHVYWYRQLPEEGLKFMVYLQKENIIDESGMPKERFSAEFPKEGPSILRIQQVVRGDSAAYFCASSPSTGFGELFFGEGSRLTVL.